These 10 T cell receptor beta chains were all obtained from the same sample, sequenced in a study of cytomegalovirus exposure and HLA in healthy donors. The primer mix had 60 Vbeta and 13 Jbeta primers. Measured with immunoSEQ multiplex PCR; TCRdb has only the in-frame clones, and not every one. The table has about 160,000 clones, 82% seen once. The specimen was PBMCs. These receptors originate from a girl aged 5 to 17 in good health and CMV-seropositive.

The table lists this clone with a count of one. CDR3 DNA sequence: TGCGCCAGCAGTACATGGGCGCGGGACGAAGTCTACAATGAGCAGTTCTTC. Encoded protein: CASSTWARDEVYNEQFF. The chain combines TRBV4-3 with TRBJ2-1; D may be TRBD2 (6 bases). Trimming took 6 bases from V and 3 from J, leaving 21 bases between them. Germline V gene sequence: CDR1 LGHNA, CDR2 YSLEER. The CDR3 length is 17 residues.

CDR3 residues: CSGQTGSTQYF. CDR3 bases: TGCAGTGGACAAACAGGGTCGACGCAGTATTTT. This sequence joins TRBV20-1 and TRBJ2-3, with D maybe TRBD1 (6 bases). The CDR3 contains 11 residues. Trimming removed 7 bases from V and 9 bases from J, with 14 bases in between. The germline gives CDR1 DFQATT, CDR2 SNEGSKA (reference sequence).

V is TRBV19 and J is TRBJ1-5; D call uncertain. There are 13 residues in the CDR3. Germline lookup yields CDR1 LNHDA and CDR2 SQIVND (reference sequence). Trimming stripped 8 bases from V and 0 bases from J, with 8 bases between. This CDR3 reads CASGSNSNQPQHF. The CDR3 DNA is TGTGCCAGTGGCAGTAATAGCAATCAGCCCCAGCATTTT. The variable domain in full, completed from reference TRBV19 and TRBJ1-5, reads DGGITQSPKYLFRKEGQNVTLSCEQNLNHDAMYWYRQDPGQGLRLIYYSQIVNDFQKGDIAEGYSVSREKKESFPLTVTSAQKNPTAFYLCASGSNSNQPQHFGDGTRLSIL.

The CDR3 coding sequence is TGCGCCAGCAGCTTGGCGGACAGCTCCTACGAGCAGTACTTC. Translated: CASSLADSSYEQYF. V gene TRBV5-1 combines with J gene TRBJ2-7, with D perhaps matching TRBD1 (6 bases). The CDR3 runs to 14 residues. The germline V gene encodes CDR1 SGHRS and CDR2 YFSETQ. Between the trimmed V and J ends, which lost 0 bases and 0 bases, there was a span of 7 bases.

V and J are TRBV6-6 and TRBJ2-7; possibly TRBD2 for D (6 bases). Germline loops: CDR1 MNHNY, CDR2 SVGAGI (reference sequence). There are 14 residues in the CDR3. Trimming left V 4 bases short and J 3 bases short, with 13 bases between. CDR3 sequence: CASSWGDGHYEQYF. For the CDR3, the DNA is TGTGCCAGCAGTTGGGGGGACGGCCACTACGAGCAGTACTTC.

The chain recombines TRBV7-6 with TRBJ2-1; TRBD2 matches at 15 bases. In germline, CDR1 is SGHVS, CDR2 FNYEAQ. The CDR3 totals 16 residues. J gave up 7 bases and V 4 bases, and 5 bases lay outside the gene matches. The CDR3 bases are TGTGCCAGCAGCTATCGGACTAGCGGGAGGGTTAATGAGCAGTTCTTC. Its translation is CASSYRTSGRVNEQFF.

DNA of the CDR3: TGTGCCAGCTCACCCCTGTCAGGGTCGGTGAACACTGAAGCTTTCTTT. Translating it yields CASSPLSGSVNTEAFF. The chain links TRBV18 to TRBJ1-1, with D maybe TRBD1 (5 bases). Germline V gene data show CDR1 as KGHSH and CDR2 as LQKENI. Trimming pared 3 bases from V and 0 bases from J, leaving 14 bases between. CDR3 length: 16 amino acids. Full variable domain (remainder filled in from reference TRBV18 and TRBJ1-1): NAGVMQNPRHLVRRRGQEARLRCSPMKGHSHVYWYRQLPEEGLKFMVYLQKENIIDESGMPKERFSAEFPKEGPSILRIQQVVRGDSAAYFCASSPLSGSVNTEAFFGQGTRLTVV.

This clone came up a few times. V usage is TRBV15 and J usage is TRBJ2-1; D is ambiguous. The CDR3 length is 17 residues. CDR1 is LNHNV and CDR2 is YYDKDF in the germline V gene (reference sequence). Trimming stripped 4 bases from V and 3 bases from J, with 19 bases between. CDR3: CATSKASRSINYNEQFF. The DNA of the CDR3 is TGTGCCACCAGCAAAGCGTCCCGGTCGATCAACTACAATGAGCAGTTCTTC.

This chain uses TRBV28 with TRBJ2-5; TRBD2 is a possible D gene (6 bases). Germline CDR1 reads MDHEN; CDR2 reads SYDVKM. This CDR3 has 13 residues. Between the trimmed V and J ends, which lost 6 bases and 5 bases, there was a span of 13 bases. CDR3 sequence (DNA): TGTGCCAGCAGGGTAGGAGGGGAGGAGACCCAGTACTTC. Translation: CASRVGGEETQYF.

The chain is built from TRBV13 and TRBJ2-1, with TRBD1 as a possible D gene (6 bases). V lost 3 bases, J lost 1 base, and 10 bases lay in between. The CDR3 length is 15 residues. Looked up from germline, CDR1 is PRHDT and CDR2 is FYEKMQ (reference sequence). This CDR3 is CASSFRQESYNEQFF. The CDR3 DNA reads TGTGCCAGCAGCTTTCGACAGGAATCCTACAATGAGCAGTTCTTC.